This TCR beta chain was found in a study of blood T cell repertoires in COVID-19. On the study more broadly: Samples taken during acute and convalescent COVID-19 were collected in the United States, Italy and Spain. PBMCs, B-cell-depleted T cells, or T cells were the source of the cDNA or gDNA that made up the material.

As handled by the study authors: Reference gene primer amplification gave estimated nucleated cell counts. The table came from immunoSEQ multiplex PCR; TCRdb's copy has only in-frame clones and leaves some out. That table gives V, J and clone size, and the DNA gave D and trimming. Of almost 250,000 clones in the sample, roughly 88% were seen once. This CDR3 is built from 13 residues. Trimming removed 10 bases from V and 1 base from J, with 8 bases in between. CDR1 and CDR2 (germline): MNHEY, SVGAGI. This chain connects TRBV6-5 to TRBJ1-6; D is possibly TRBD1 (6 bases). Input material: peripheral blood. The sequence was obtained from a woman older than 75 with COVID-19, enrolled during active disease. The CDR3 nucleotides read TGTGCCAACCAGGGGTCCTATAATTCACCCCTCCACTTT. Encoded protein: CANQGSYNSPLHF.